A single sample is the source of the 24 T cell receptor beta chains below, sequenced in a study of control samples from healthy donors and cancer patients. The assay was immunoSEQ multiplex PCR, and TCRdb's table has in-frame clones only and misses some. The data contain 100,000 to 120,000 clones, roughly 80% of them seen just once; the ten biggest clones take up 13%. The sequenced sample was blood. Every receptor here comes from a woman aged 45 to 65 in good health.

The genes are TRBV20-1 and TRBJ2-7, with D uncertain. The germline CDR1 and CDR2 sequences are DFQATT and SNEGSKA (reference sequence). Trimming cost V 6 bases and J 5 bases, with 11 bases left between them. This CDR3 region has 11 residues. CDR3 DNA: TGCAGTGCGTCAAGGGTCGACGAGCAGTACTTC. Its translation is CSASRVDEQYF.

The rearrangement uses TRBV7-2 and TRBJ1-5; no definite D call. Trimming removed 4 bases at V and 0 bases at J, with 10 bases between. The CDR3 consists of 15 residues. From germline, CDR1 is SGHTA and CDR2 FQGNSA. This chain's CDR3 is CASSSYGNSNQPQHF. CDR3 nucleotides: TGTGCCAGCAGCTCGTACGGAAATAGCAATCAGCCCCAGCATTTT.

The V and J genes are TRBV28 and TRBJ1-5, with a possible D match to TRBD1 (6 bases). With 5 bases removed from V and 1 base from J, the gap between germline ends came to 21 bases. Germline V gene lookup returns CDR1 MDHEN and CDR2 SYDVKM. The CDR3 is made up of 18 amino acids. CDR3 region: CASSPISLQGLSNQPQHF. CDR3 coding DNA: TGTGCCAGCAGTCCTATTAGCCTTCAGGGGTTAAGCAATCAGCCCCAGCATTTT.

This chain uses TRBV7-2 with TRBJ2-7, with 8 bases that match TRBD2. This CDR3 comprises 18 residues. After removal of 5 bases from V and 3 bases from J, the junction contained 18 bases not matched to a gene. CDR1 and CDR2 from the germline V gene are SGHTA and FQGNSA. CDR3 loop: CASSPSSGGRFPHYEQYF. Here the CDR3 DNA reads TGTGCCAGCAGCCCCTCTAGTGGCGGGAGGTTCCCCCACTACGAGCAGTACTTC.

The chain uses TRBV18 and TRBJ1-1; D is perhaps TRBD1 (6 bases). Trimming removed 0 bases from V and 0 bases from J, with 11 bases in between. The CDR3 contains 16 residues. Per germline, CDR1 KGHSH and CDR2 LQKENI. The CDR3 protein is CASSPPGGRMNTEAFF. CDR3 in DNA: TGTGCCAGCTCACCACCGGGGGGGCGGATGAACACTGAAGCTTTCTTT.

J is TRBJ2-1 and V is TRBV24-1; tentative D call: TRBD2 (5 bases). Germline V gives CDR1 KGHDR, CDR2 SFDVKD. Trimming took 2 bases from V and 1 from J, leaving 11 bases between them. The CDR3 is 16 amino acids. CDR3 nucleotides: TGTGCCACCAGTGATTCGAGCGGACCATCCTACAATGAGCAGTTCTTC. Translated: CATSDSSGPSYNEQFF.

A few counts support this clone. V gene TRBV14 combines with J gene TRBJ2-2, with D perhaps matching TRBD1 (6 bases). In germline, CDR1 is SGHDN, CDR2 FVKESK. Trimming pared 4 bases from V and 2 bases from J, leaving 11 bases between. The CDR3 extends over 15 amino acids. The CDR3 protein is CASSPLGHNTGELFF. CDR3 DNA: TGTGCCAGCAGCCCGTTGGGACATAACACCGGGGAGCTGTTTTTT.

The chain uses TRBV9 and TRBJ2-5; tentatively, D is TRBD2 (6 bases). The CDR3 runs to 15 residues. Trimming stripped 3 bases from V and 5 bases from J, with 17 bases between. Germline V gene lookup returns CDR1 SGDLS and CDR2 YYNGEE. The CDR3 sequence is CASSGRETNGETQYF. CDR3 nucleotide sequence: TGTGCCAGCAGCGGCCGGGAGACAAATGGGGAGACCCAGTACTTC.

The CDR3 region has the DNA TGTGCCAGCAGCTGGGACAGGGCAACTAATGAAAAACTGTTTTTT. Protein sequence: CASSWDRATNEKLFF. V is TRBV5-4 and J is TRBJ1-4, with 9 bases that match TRBD1. This CDR3 region has 15 residues. Germline trimming cut 3 bases from V and 0 bases from J; bases unmatched to any gene: 0. The germline V gene encodes CDR1 SGHNT and CDR2 YYREEE (reference sequence).

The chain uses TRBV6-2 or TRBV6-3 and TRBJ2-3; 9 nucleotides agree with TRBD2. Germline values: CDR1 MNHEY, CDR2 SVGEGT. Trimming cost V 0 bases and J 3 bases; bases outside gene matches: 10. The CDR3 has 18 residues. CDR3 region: CASSYSKVRREGTDTQYF. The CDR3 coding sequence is TGTGCCAGCAGTTACTCGAAGGTCCGGCGGGAGGGGACAGATACGCAGTATTTT.

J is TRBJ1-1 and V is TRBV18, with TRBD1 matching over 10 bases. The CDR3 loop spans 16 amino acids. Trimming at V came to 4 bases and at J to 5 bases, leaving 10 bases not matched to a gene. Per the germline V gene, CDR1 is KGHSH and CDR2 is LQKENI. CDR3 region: CASSLRQGAGSTEAFF. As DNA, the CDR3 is TGTGCCAGCTCACTGCGACAGGGGGCCGGGAGTACTGAAGCTTTCTTT.

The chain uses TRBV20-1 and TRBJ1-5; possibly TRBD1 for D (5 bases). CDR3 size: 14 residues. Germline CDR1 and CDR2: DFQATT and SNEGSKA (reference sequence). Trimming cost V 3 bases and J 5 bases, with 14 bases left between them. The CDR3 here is CSASPGLGDQPQHF. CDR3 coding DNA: TGCAGTGCTAGTCCGGGATTAGGGGATCAGCCCCAGCATTTT.

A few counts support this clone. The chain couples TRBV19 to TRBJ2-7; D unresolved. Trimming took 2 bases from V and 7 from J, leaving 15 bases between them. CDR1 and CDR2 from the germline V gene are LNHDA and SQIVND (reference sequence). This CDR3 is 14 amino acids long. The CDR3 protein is CASSIQVPRWEQYF. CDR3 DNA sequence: TGTGCCAGTAGTATACAGGTCCCGCGGTGGGAGCAGTACTTC. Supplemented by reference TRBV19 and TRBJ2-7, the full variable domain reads DGGITQSPKYLFRKEGQNVTLSCEQNLNHDAMYWYRQDPGQGLRLIYYSQIVNDFQKGDIAEGYSVSREKKESFPLTVTSAQKNPTAFYLCASSIQVPRWEQYFGPGTRLTVT.

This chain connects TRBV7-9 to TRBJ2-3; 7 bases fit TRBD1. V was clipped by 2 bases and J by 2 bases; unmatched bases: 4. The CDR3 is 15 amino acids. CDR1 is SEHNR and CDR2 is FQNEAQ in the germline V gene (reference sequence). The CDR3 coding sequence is TGTGCCAGCAGCTTAACCGGGACAGTCACAGATACGCAGTATTTT. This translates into CASSLTGTVTDTQYF.

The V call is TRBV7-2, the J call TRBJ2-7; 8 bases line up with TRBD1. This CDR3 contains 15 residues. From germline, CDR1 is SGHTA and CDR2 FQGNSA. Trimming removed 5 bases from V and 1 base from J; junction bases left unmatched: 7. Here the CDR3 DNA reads TGTGCCAGCAGCCTAGACAGGGGCCAGTCCTACGAGCAGTACTTC. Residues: CASSLDRGQSYEQYF.

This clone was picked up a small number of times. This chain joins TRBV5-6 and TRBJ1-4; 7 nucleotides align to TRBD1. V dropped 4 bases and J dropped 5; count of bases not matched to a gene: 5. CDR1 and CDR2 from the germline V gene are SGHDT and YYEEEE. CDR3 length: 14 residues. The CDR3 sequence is CASSPGQRNEKLFF. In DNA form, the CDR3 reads TGTGCCAGCAGCCCGGGACAGAGAAATGAAAAACTGTTTTTT.

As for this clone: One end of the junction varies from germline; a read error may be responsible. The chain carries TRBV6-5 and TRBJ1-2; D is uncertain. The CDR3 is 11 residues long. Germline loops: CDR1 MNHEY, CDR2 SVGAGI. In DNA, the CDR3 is TGTGCCAGCAGGTTTAACTATGGCTGCACCTTC. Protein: CASRFNYGCTF.

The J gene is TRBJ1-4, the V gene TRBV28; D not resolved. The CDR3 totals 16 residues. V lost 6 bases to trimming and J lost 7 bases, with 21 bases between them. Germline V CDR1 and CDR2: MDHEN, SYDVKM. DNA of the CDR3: TGTGCCAGCAGCCCCCTGGAAAAGGGAAGCTTTGAAAAACTGTTTTTT. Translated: CASSPLEKGSFEKLFF. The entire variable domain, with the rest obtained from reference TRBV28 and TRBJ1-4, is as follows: DVKVTQSSRYLVKRTGEKVFLECVQDMDHENMFWYRQDPGLGLRLIYFSYDVKMKEKGDIPEGYSVSREKKERFSLILESASTNQTSMYLCASSPLEKGSFEKLFFGSGTQLSVL.

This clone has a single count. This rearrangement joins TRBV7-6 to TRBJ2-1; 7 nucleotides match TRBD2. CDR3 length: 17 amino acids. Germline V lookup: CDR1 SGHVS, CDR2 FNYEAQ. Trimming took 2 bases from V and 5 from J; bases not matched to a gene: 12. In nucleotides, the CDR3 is TGTGCCAGCAGCTTACAAAATAGCGGGTTGGTAGACAATGAGCAGTTCTTC. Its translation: CASSLQNSGLVDNEQFF.

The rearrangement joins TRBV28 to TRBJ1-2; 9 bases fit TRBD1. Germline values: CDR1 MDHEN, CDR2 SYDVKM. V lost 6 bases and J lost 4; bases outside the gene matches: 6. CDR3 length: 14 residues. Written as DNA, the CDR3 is TGTGCCAGCAGCCGACAGGGGGGAGGCTATGGCTACACCTTC. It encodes CASSRQGGGYGYTF.

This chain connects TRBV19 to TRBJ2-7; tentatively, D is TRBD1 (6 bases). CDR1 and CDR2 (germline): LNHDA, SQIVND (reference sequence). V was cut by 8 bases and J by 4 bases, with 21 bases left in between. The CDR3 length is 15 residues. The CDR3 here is CASRSKGDTSYEQYF. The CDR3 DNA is TGTGCCAGTCGTAGTAAGGGGGACACCTCGTACGAGCAGTACTTC.

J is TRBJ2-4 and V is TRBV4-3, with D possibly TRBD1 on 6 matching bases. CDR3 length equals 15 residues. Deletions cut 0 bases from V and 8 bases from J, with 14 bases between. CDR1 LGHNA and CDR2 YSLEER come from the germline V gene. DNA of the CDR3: TGCGCCAGCAGCCAAGAGTTAGGGGGAGCGGACATTCAGTACTTC. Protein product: CASSQELGGADIQYF.

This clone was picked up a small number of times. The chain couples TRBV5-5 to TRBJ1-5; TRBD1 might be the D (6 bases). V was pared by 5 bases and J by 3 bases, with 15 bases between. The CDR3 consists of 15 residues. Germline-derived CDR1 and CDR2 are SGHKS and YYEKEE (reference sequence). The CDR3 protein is CASRITDSFNQPQHF. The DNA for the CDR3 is TGTGCCAGCAGGATTACGGACAGCTTCAATCAGCCCCAGCATTTT.

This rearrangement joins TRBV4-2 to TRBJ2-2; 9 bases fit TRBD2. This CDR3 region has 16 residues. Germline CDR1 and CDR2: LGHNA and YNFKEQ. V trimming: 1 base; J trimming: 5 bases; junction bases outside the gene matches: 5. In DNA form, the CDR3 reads TGTGCCAGCAGCCAAGGTAGCGGGAGTATAACCGGGGAGCTGTTTTTT. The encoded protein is CASSQGSGSITGELFF.